This TCR beta chain was obtained from a study of blood T cell repertoires in COVID-19. For the study at large: In each case, the material was cDNA or gDNA derived from T cells, B-cell-depleted T cells, or PBMCs.

J was trimmed by 8 bases and V by 0 bases; bases with no gene match: 10. This CDR3 contains 17 residues. Germline lookup yields CDR1 LGHNA and CDR2 YSLEER. This table comes from immunoSEQ multiplex PCR, and its TCRdb copy is limited to in-frame clones, with some not included. The sample lists around 200,000 clones; 83% were seen once. The V call is TRBV4-3, the J call TRBJ1-2; 12 bases align to TRBD1. The specimen was peripheral blood. The clonotype was recovered from a woman aged 25 to 39 with COVID-19, enrolled during active disease. The CDR3 sequence: CASSQDRGTGGSGGYTF. The CDR3 DNA is TGCGCCAGCAGCCAAGATAGGGGGACAGGGGGCTCGGGAGGCTACACCTTC.